This T cell receptor beta chain was recorded in a study of a mutant IDH1 vaccine in newly diagnosed glioma. Across the whole study: Patients got their first vaccination 4-6 weeks after radiotherapy alone, or with temozolomide cycles.

The repertoire was sequenced with immunoSEQ multiplex PCR; TCRdb's copy has only in-frame clones and lacks some. Of under 150,000 clones listed, just under 80% are singletons. Comment on this clone: Its antigen is not known. An end of the junction does not agree with germline; a read error may underlie this.

The time point: week 11, during vaccination. Every vaccine dose comprised 300 ug of mutant IDH1 20-mer peptide plus topical imiquimod. There are 14 residues in the CDR3. CDR1 is SSHAT and CDR2 is FNYEAQ in the germline V gene (reference sequence). The V and J genes are TRBV7-7 and TRBJ2-5, with 10 bases aligning to TRBD2. The source is a man between 35 and 55 years old with glioma. The sequencing here drew on PBMCs, taken from a glioma patient whose treatment included an IDH1 peptide vaccine. CDR3 loop: CASSSSGSRETQYF. CDR3 coding DNA: TGTGCTAGCAGCTCTAGCGGGAGTAGGGAGACCCAGTACTTC.